The clone carrying this T cell receptor (beta chain) showed up just a few times. What it binds is not known. The entry originates in a study of EBV T-cell therapy then PD-1 blockade in nasopharyngeal carcinoma. Treatment reported: AdE1-LMPpoly-expanded autologous EBV-specific T-cell therapy followed by anti-PD-1 nivolumab. Produced via immunoSEQ multiplex PCR; TCRdb's table is partial and in-frame only. The table shows under 20,000 clones, with roughly 83% occurring only once. This CDR3 is built from 18 residues. With V trimmed by 1 base and J by 4 bases, 11 bases remained unmatched. Germline assignment: CDR1 MNHEY and CDR2 SMNVEV (reference sequence).

The input for sequencing was CD8+ T cells from blood, taken at approximately day 30 from a patient whose treatment included autologous EBV-specific T cells and nivolumab. The TCR originated in a man aged 40-49 years with nasopharyngeal carcinoma. The chain combines TRBV27 with TRBJ1-2, with 11 bases matching TRBD1. The CDR3 here is CASSLLGRTGGLSYGYTF. The CDR3 nucleotides are TGTGCCAGCAGTTTATTGGGAAGGACAGGGGGCCTTTCCTATGGCTACACCTTC.